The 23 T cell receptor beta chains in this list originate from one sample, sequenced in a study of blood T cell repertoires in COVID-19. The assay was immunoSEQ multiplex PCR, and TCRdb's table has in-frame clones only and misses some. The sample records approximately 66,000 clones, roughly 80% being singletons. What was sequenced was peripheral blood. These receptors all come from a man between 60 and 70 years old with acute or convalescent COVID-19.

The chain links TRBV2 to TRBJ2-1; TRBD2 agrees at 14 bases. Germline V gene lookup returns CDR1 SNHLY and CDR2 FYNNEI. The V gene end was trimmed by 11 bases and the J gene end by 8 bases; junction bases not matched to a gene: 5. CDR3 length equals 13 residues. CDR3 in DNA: TGTGCCGGAGGGACTAGCGGGAGCTATGAGCAGTTCTTC. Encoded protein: CAGGTSGSYEQFF.

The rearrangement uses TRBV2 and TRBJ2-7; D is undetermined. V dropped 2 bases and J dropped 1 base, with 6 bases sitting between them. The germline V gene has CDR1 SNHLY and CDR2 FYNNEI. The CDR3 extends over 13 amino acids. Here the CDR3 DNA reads TGTGCCAGCAGTGAAAGCAGGTCCTACGAGCAGTACGTC. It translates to CASSESRSYEQYV.

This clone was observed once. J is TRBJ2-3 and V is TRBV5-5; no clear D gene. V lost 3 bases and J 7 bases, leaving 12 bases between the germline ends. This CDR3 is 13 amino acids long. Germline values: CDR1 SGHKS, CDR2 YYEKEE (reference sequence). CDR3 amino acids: CASSSETPYTQYF. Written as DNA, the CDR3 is TGTGCCAGCAGCTCGGAGACTCCCTATACGCAGTATTTT. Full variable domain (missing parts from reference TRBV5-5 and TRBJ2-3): DAGVTQSPTHLIKTRGQQVTLRCSPISGHKSVSWYQQVLGQGPQFIFQYYEKEERGRGNFPDRFSARQFPNYSSELNVNALLLGDSALYLCASSSETPYTQYFGPGTRLTVL.

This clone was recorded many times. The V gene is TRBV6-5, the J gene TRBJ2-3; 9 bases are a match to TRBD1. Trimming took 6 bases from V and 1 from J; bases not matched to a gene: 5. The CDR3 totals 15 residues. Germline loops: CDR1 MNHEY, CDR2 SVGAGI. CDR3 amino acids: CASSPGTGRTDTQYF. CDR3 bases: TGTGCCAGCAGCCCGGGGACAGGGCGCACAGATACGCAGTATTTT.

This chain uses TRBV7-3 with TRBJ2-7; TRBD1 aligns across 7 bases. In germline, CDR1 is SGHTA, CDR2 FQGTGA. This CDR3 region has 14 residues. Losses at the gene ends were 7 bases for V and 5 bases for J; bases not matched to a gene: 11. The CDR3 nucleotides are TGTGCCAGCACAGGGGGTGAGGGCAGGCACGAGCAGTACGTC. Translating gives CASTGGEGRHEQYV.

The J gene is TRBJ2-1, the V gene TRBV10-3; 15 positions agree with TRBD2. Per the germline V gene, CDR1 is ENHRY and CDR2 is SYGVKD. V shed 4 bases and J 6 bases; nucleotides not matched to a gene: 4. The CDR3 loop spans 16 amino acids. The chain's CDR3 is CAISGTSGGGSNEQFF. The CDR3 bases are TGTGCCATCAGTGGGACTAGCGGGGGGGGGAGCAATGAGCAGTTCTTC.

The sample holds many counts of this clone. The CDR3 DNA reads as TGTGCCAGCTCATGGAGGGGCGCCACTGAAGCTTTCTTT. Translated, it gives CASSWRGATEAFF. This sequence joins TRBV18 and TRBJ1-1, with a tentative D call TRBD1 (5 bases). The germline V gene encodes CDR1 KGHSH and CDR2 LQKENI. This CDR3 spans 13 amino acids. V was cut by 5 bases and J by 4 bases, with 11 bases left in between.

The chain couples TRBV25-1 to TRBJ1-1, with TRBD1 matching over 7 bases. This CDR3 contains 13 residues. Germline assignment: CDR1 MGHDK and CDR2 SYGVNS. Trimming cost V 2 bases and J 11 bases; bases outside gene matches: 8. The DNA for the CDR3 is TGTGCCAGCAGTGAAGGGTCAGGGGGGAAGGCTTTCTTT. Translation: CASSEGSGGKAFF.

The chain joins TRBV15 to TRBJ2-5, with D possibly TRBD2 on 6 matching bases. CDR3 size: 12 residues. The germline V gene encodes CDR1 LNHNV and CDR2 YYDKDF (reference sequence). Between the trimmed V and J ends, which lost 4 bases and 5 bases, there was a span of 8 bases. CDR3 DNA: TGTGCCACCAGCACCGGGAGTGAGACCCAGTACTTC. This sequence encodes CATSTGSETQYF.

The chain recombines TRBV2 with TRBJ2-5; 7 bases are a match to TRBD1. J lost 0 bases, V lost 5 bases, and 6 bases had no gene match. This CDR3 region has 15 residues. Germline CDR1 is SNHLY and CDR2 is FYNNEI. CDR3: CASSWMGQYQETQYF. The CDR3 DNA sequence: TGTGCCAGCAGTTGGATGGGACAGTACCAAGAGACCCAGTACTTC.

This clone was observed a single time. CDR3 bases: TGTGCCAGCAGTTTAAACCAGGGCGGTGGCGAAAAACTGTTTTTT. Translation gives CASSLNQGGGEKLFF. The chain carries TRBV28 and TRBJ1-4, with D tentatively TRBD1 (5 bases). CDR1 and CDR2 (germline): MDHEN, SYDVKM. With 2 bases removed from V and 8 bases from J, the gap between germline ends came to 15 bases. CDR3 length: 15 residues.

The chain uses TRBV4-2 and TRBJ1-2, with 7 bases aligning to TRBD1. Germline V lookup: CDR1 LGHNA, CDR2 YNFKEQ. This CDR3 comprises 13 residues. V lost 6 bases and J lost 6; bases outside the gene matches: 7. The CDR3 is CASSPDREDGYTF. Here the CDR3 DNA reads TGTGCCAGCAGTCCCGACAGGGAAGATGGCTACACCTTC.

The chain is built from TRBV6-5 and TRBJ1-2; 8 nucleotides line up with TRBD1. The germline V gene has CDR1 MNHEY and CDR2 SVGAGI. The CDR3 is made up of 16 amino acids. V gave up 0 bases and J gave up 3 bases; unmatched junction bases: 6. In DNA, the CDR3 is TGTGCCAGCAGTTACTCGATCGGACAGGGTGACTATGGCTACACCTTC. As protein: CASSYSIGQGDYGYTF.

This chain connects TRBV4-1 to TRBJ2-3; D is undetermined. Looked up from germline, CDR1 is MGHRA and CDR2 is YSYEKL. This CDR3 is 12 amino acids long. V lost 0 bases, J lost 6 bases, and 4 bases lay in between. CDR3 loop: CASSQDEDTQYF. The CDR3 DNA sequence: TGCGCCAGCAGCCAAGATGAGGATACGCAGTATTTT.

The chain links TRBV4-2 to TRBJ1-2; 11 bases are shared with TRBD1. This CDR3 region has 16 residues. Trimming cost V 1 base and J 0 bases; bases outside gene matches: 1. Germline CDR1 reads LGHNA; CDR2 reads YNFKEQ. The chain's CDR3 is CASSQGGQGANYGYTF. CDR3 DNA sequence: TGTGCCAGCAGCCAAGGGGGACAGGGGGCTAACTATGGCTACACCTTC.

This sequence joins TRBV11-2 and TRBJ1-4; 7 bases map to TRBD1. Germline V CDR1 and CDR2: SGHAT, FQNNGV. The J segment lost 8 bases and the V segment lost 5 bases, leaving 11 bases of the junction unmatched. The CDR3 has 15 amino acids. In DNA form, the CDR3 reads TGTGCCAGCAGCCTTAGATGGGACAGTAACGAAAAACTGTTTTTT. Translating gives CASSLRWDSNEKLFF.

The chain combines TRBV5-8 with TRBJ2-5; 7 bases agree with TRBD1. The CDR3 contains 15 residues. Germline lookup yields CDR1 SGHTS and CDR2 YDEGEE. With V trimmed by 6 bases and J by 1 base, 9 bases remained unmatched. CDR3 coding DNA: TGTGCCAGCACTTTTCGACAGGGCTCCCAAGAGACCCAGTACTTC. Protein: CASTFRQGSQETQYF.

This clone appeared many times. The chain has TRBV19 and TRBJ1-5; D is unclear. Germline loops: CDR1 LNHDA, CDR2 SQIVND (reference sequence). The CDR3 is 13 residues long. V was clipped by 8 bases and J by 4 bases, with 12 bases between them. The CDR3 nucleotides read TGTGCCAGTTCCCTGTATGAGAATCAGCCCCAGCATTTT. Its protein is CASSLYENQPQHF.

The CDR3 sequence is CASSSLMGGGYNEQFF. For the CDR3, the DNA is TGTGCCAGCTCTTCCCTAATGGGGGGAGGATACAATGAGCAGTTCTTC. This chain connects TRBV18 to TRBJ2-1; perhaps TRBD2 as D (6 bases). Germline CDR1 and CDR2: KGHSH and LQKENI. Trimming pared 6 bases from V and 4 bases from J, leaving 19 bases between. The CDR3 spans 16 residues.

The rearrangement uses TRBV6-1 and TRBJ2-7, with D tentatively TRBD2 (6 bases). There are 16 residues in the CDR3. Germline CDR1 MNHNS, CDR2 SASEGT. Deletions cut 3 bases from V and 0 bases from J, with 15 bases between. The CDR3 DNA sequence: TGTGCCAGCAGTGAGTTTGCTAGCGTGTCCTCCTACGAGCAGTACGTC. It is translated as CASSEFASVSSYEQYV.

As DNA, the CDR3 is TGTGCCAGCAGTTTAAACGGCTGGAGCGGGGGGCAGTACTTC. This translates into CASSLNGWSGGQYF. The chain combines TRBV28 with TRBJ2-7; 8 nucleotides align to TRBD2. J gave up 9 bases and V 2 bases, and 9 bases lay outside the gene matches. CDR1 is MDHEN and CDR2 is SYDVKM in the germline V gene. There are 14 residues in the CDR3.

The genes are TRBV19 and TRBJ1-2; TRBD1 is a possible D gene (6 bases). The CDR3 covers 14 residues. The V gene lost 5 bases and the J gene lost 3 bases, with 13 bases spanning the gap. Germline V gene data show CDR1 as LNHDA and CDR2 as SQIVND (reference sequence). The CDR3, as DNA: TGTGCCAGTAGTCTCTGGACAGACTACTATGGCTACACCTTC. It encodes CASSLWTDYYGYTF.

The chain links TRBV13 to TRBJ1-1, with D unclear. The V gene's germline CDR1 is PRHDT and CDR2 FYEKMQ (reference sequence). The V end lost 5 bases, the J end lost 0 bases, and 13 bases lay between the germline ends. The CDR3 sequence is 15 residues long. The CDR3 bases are TGTGCCAGCAGCCTTCCGGGAGGCATGAACACTGAAGCTTTCTTT. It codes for CASSLPGGMNTEAFF. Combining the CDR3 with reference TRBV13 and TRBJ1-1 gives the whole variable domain AAGVIQSPRHLIKEKRETATLKCYPIPRHDTVYWYQQGPGQDPQFLISFYEKMQSDKGSIPDRFSAQQFSDYHSELNMSSLELGDSALYFCASSLPGGMNTEAFFGQGTRLTVV.